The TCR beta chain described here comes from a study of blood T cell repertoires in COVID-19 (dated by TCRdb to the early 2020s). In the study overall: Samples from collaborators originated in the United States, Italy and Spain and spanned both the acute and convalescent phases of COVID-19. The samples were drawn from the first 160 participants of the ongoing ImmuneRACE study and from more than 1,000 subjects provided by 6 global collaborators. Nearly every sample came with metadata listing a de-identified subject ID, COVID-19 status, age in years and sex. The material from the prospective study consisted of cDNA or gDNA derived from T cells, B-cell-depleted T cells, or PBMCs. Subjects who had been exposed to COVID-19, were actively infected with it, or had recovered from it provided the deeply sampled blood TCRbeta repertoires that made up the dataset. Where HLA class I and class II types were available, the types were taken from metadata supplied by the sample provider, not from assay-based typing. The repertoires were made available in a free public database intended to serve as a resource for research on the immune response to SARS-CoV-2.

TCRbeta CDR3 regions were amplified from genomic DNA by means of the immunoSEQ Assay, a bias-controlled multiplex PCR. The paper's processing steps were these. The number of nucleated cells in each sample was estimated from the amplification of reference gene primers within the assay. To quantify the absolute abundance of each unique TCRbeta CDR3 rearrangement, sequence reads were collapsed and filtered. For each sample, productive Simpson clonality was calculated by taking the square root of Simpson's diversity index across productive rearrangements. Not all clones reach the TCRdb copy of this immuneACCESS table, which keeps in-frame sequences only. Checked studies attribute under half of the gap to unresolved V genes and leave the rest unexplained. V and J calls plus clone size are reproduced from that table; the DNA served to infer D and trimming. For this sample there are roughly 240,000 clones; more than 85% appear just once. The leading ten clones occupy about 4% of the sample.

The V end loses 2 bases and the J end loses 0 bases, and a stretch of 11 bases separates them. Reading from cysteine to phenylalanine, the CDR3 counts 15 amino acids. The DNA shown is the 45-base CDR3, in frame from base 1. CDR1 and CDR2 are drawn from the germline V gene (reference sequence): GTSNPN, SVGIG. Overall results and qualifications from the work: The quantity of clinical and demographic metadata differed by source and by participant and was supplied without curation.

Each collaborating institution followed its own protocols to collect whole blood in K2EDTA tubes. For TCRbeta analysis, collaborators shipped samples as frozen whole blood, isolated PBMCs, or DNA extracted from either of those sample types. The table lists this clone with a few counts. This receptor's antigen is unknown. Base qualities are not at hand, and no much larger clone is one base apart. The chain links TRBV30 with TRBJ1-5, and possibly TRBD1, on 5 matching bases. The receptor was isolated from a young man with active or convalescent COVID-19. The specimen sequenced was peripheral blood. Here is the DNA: TGTGCCTGGAGTTCGGGGGTGTATAGCAATCAGCCCCAGCATTTT. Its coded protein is CAWSSGVYSNQPQHF.